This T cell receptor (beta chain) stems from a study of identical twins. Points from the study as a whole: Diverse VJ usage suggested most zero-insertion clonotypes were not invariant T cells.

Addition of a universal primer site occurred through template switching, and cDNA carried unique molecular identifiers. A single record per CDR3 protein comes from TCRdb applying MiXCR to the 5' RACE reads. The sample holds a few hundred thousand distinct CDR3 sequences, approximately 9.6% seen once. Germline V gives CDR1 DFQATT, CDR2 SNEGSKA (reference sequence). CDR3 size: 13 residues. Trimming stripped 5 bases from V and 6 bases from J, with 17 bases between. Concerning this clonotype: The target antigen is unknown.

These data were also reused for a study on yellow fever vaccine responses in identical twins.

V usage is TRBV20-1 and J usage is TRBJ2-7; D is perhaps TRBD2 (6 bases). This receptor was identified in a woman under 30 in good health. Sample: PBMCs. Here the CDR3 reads CSAGHRLVGEQYF. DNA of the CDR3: TGCAGTGCTGGCCATAGACTAGTAGGCGAGCAGTACTTC.